The 32 T cell receptor beta chains below all came from one sample that was sequenced in a study of T-cell memory formation after mild COVID-19. TCRdb used MiXCR to reprocess the 5' RACE reads, holding one entry per CDR3 protein. The data hold roughly 620,000 distinct CDR3 sequences, with about 20% observed a single time. Material: PBMCs or a T cell subset sorted from them (not recorded which). Source of these receptors: an adult woman who had mild COVID-19 (a few samples of this study predate the infection). Cell type and time point are not known.

This clonotype was found a few times. CDR3 sequence (DNA): TGTGCCAGCAGCCCCGGCAGGGACTCCGCCTACGAGCAGTACTTC. This translates into CASSPGRDSAYEQYF. The V call is TRBV11-2, the J call TRBJ2-7; a weak D match, TRBD2 (6 bases). There are 15 residues in the CDR3. The germline V and J ends were trimmed by 5 bases and 2 bases, with 16 bases remaining between them. From germline, CDR1 is SGHAT and CDR2 FQNNGV. The full variable domain, in which reference TRBV11-2 and TRBJ2-7 provide the parts outside the CDR3, is EAGVAQSPRYKIIEKRQSVAFWCNPISGHATLYWYQQILGQGPKLLIQFQNNGVVDDSQLPKDRFSAERLKGVDSTLKIQPAKLEDSAVYLCASSPGRDSAYEQYFGPGTRLTVT.

The rearrangement links TRBV29-1 to TRBJ1-1; no clear D. Germline CDR1 reads SQVTM; CDR2 reads ANQGSEA. The CDR3 spans 15 residues. V lost 4 bases to trimming and J lost 6 bases, with 21 bases between them. CDR3 amino acids: CSVGRLWRRAAEAFF. CDR3 in DNA: TGCAGCGTTGGGAGGTTGTGGCGCCGGGCGGCTGAAGCTTTCTTT.

The rearrangement joins TRBV20-1 to TRBJ2-1, with D maybe TRBD2 (6 bases). The CDR3 extends over 13 amino acids. CDR1 DFQATT and CDR2 SNEGSKA come from the germline V gene (reference sequence). Trimming removed 3 bases at V and 9 bases at J, with 15 bases between. The CDR3 DNA is TGCAGTGCTAGGGAGGGCTCCTGGGCTGAGCAGTTCTTC. This sequence encodes CSAREGSWAEQFF.

This chain connects TRBV7-3 to TRBJ2-5, with 7 positions matching TRBD2. The CDR3 is 13 amino acids. Per germline, CDR1 SGHTA and CDR2 FQGTGA. Trimming cost V 5 bases and J 5 bases; bases outside gene matches: 5. The CDR3 spells CASSRTRRETQYF. CDR3 in DNA: TGTGCCAGCAGCCGGACTAGACGGGAGACCCAGTACTTC.

The gene calls are TRBV7-7 and TRBJ2-2, with D maybe TRBD1 (7 bases). Trimming took 5 bases from V and 7 from J, leaving 26 bases between them. Germline CDR1 and CDR2: SSHAT and FNYEAQ (reference sequence). The CDR3 spans 18 residues. DNA of the CDR3: TGTGCCAGCAGCCCGGGGAGGTGGACAACAGGGGATCTCGGGGAGCTGTTTTTT. Its translation: CASSPGRWTTGDLGELFF.

The gene calls are TRBV30 and TRBJ1-5; TRBD1 matches 7 bases. The CDR3 contains 15 residues. Germline CDR1 is GTSNPN and CDR2 is SVGIG (reference sequence). V shed 2 bases and J 3 bases; nucleotides not matched to a gene: 7. As DNA, the CDR3 is TGTGCCTGGAGTTTAACAGGGGTGTACAATCAGCCCCAGCATTTT. This sequence encodes CAWSLTGVYNQPQHF.

In this sample, this clonotype turned up many times. The chain links TRBV24-1 to TRBJ2-1; D gene ambiguous. In germline, CDR1 is KGHDR, CDR2 SFDVKD. V was trimmed by 4 bases and J by 7 bases, leaving 10 bases between them. The CDR3 runs 13 residues. The CDR3 region has the DNA TGTGCCACCAGTGAACCCAACAAAAATGAGCAGTTCTTC. Its translation is CATSEPNKNEQFF.

The chain links TRBV6-5 to TRBJ1-1; TRBD1 aligns across 7 bases. The CDR3 extends over 14 amino acids. CDR1 and CDR2 from the germline V gene are MNHEY and SVGAGI. With V trimmed by 5 bases and J by 4 bases, 7 bases remained unmatched. The DNA for the CDR3 is TGTGCCAGCAGTCCGGACAGGCGCGGCACTGAAGCTTTCTTT. Translating gives CASSPDRRGTEAFF.

The CDR3, as DNA: TGTGCCAGCAGTTACGAAGCGGGAGAGTACAATGAGCAGTTCTTC. Amino acids: CASSYEAGEYNEQFF. The chain is built from TRBV6-5 and TRBJ2-1; TRBD2 aligns across 8 bases. J lost 4 bases, V lost 2 bases, and 4 bases had no gene match. The CDR3 runs 15 residues. CDR1 and CDR2 (germline): MNHEY, SVGAGI.

The chain is built from TRBV7-3 and TRBJ2-3; 16 bases line up with TRBD2. The V and J ends lost 5 bases and 1 base, in that order; junction bases with no gene match: 6. This CDR3 is 18 amino acids long. The germline gives CDR1 SGHTA, CDR2 FQGTGA. The CDR3 sequence: CASSPGLAGGKGTDTQYF. The CDR3 nucleotides are TGTGCCAGCAGCCCGGGACTAGCGGGGGGGAAGGGCACAGATACGCAGTATTTT.

The rearrangement links TRBV7-6 to TRBJ2-2; D is unclear. Germline V gives CDR1 SGHVS, CDR2 FNYEAQ. This CDR3 contains 17 residues. V was trimmed by 5 bases and J by 7 bases, leaving 23 bases between them. The CDR3 sequence: CASSPYGYGGSGGELFF. In DNA form, the CDR3 reads TGTGCCAGCAGCCCCTACGGATATGGCGGTTCCGGCGGGGAGCTGTTTTTT.

This chain uses TRBV3-1 with TRBJ2-3; TRBD1 or TRBD2 may be the D gene (5 bases each). Trimming shortened V by 5 bases and J by 6 bases, and 24 bases separated the two germline ends. Germline CDR1 and CDR2: LGHDT and YNNKEL (reference sequence). The CDR3 is 17 amino acids. CDR3 protein: CASSSLEGNAFLDTQYF. Here the CDR3 DNA reads TGTGCCAGCAGCTCCCTCGAGGGGAATGCCTTTCTGGATACGCAGTATTTT.

This clonotype was counted ten times or more. The chain employs TRBV9 and TRBJ1-1, with unresolved D. This CDR3 has 13 residues. Germline assignment: CDR1 SGDLS and CDR2 YYNGEE. Trimming took off 0 bases at V and 3 bases at J, with 6 bases between the two ends. In nucleotides, the CDR3 is TGTGCCAGCAGCGTAGGAGGGTACACTGAAGCTTTCTTT. Amino acid sequence: CASSVGGYTEAFF.

The chain combines TRBV30 with TRBJ1-1, with 7 bases identical to TRBD1. The J segment lost 0 bases and the V segment lost 3 bases, leaving 1 base of the junction unmatched. Germline V lookup: CDR1 GTSNPN, CDR2 SVGIG (reference sequence). This CDR3 comprises 13 residues. Here the CDR3 reads CAWSGQVNTEAFF. CDR3 coding DNA: TGTGCCTGGAGCGGACAGGTGAACACTGAAGCTTTCTTT.

This clonotype was seen ten or more times. The chain employs TRBV10-3 and TRBJ1-2, with 9 bases that match TRBD1. Germline V lookup: CDR1 ENHRY, CDR2 SYGVKD. V lost 5 bases and J lost 7; bases outside the gene matches: 8. This CDR3 is 14 amino acids long. The chain's CDR3 is CAISWTGELSGYTF. CDR3 nucleotides: TGTGCCATCAGTTGGACAGGGGAGCTGTCTGGCTACACCTTC.

This chain uses TRBV9 with TRBJ1-2; the match to TRBD1 covers 10 bases. Trimming removed 3 bases from V and 5 bases from J; junction bases left unmatched: 4. Germline CDR1 SGDLS, CDR2 YYNGEE. The CDR3 is made up of 14 amino acids. Here the CDR3 DNA reads TGTGCCAGCAGCGGCAGGGACAGGGGATATGGCTACACCTTC. The encoded protein is CASSGRDRGYGYTF.

The chain recombines TRBV15 with TRBJ1-1; D possibly corresponds to TRBD1 (5 bases). Trimming took 7 bases from V and 0 from J, leaving 12 bases between them. The V gene's germline CDR1 is LNHNV and CDR2 YYDKDF (reference sequence). The CDR3 has 14 residues. CDR3 region: CATTRDGVNTEAFF. The CDR3 DNA follows: TGTGCCACCACCAGGGACGGGGTGAACACTGAAGCTTTCTTT.

This clonotype was observed a few times. The chain has TRBV7-2 and TRBJ2-3; D is perhaps TRBD1 (6 bases). V was cut by 11 bases and J by 7 bases, with 13 bases left in between. Looked up from germline, CDR1 is SGHTA and CDR2 is FQGNSA. The length of the CDR3 is 11 residues. The CDR3 reads CAGLQGYTQYF. In DNA, the CDR3 is TGTGCCGGCCTCCAGGGGTATACGCAGTATTTT.

The V call is TRBV7-2, the J call TRBJ1-2; D call uncertain. The CDR3 contains 17 residues. Trimming cost V 5 bases and J 1 base, with 20 bases left between them. Germline V CDR1 and CDR2: SGHTA, FQGNSA. The CDR3 spells CASSPRAFGGRNYGYTF. For the CDR3, the DNA is TGTGCCAGCAGCCCACGCGCTTTTGGAGGACGTAACTATGGCTACACCTTC.

This clonotype occurred a few times. The V call is TRBV4-1, the J call TRBJ2-7; 10 bases align to TRBD1. The V gene end was trimmed by 0 bases and the J gene end by 5 bases; junction bases not matched to a gene: 10. The CDR3 sequence is 17 residues long. Germline loops: CDR1 MGHRA, CDR2 YSYEKL. The CDR3 sequence is CASSQDRRDRGFHEQYF. CDR3 DNA: TGCGCCAGCAGCCAAGATAGGAGGGACAGGGGTTTCCACGAGCAGTACTTC.

The sample holds a few counts of this clonotype. The chain has TRBV6-6 and TRBJ1-6, with 7 bases aligning to TRBD1. This CDR3 is built from 15 residues. CDR1 and CDR2 from the germline V gene are MNHNY and SVGAGI (reference sequence). Trimming at V came to 6 bases and at J to 6 bases, leaving 8 bases not matched to a gene. CDR3 amino acids: CASRNGQDLNSPLHF. In DNA, the CDR3 is TGTGCCAGCAGGAACGGACAGGACCTTAATTCACCCCTCCACTTT.

The CDR3, as DNA: TGCAGTGCTACGGGACAGGTGTCCTACGAGCAGTACTTC. Amino acids: CSATGQVSYEQYF. This chain joins TRBV20-1 and TRBJ2-7; 8 bases align to TRBD1. The length of the CDR3 is 13 residues. The J segment lost 1 base and the V segment lost 4 bases, leaving 3 bases of the junction unmatched. In germline, CDR1 is DFQATT, CDR2 SNEGSKA (reference sequence).

The CDR3 DNA follows: TGCAGCGTTGAATTAGGCAGCCAAGAGACCCAGTACTTC. Encoded protein: CSVELGSQETQYF. This chain uses TRBV29-1 with TRBJ2-5; D not resolved. With 2 bases removed from V and 1 base from J, the gap between germline ends came to 8 bases. Germline CDR1 SQVTM, CDR2 ANQGSEA. The CDR3 has 13 amino acids.

This clonotype turned up a few times. The V and J genes are TRBV2 and TRBJ2-1, with TRBD2 identical over 9 bases. Germline V gene sequence: CDR1 SNHLY, CDR2 FYNNEI. The CDR3 is made up of 15 amino acids. Trimming removed 7 bases from V and 3 bases from J; junction bases left unmatched: 7. CDR3 residues: CASKGLAGVYNEQFF. The CDR3 nucleotides read TGTGCCAGCAAAGGGTTAGCGGGAGTCTACAATGAGCAGTTCTTC.

This clonotype was seen ten or more times. The J gene is TRBJ2-5, the V gene TRBV6-6; TRBD1 aligns across 7 bases. The CDR3 runs to 18 residues. Germline-derived CDR1 and CDR2 are MNHNY and SVGAGI (reference sequence). As DNA, the CDR3 is TGTGCACTCGTAGGGGGTTACCGGGACAGAACCAACCAAGAGACCCAGTACTTC. Its protein product is CALVGGYRDRTNQETQYF.

CDR3 sequence reads: CASSSRMQQTYGYTF. The CDR3 bases are TGTGCCAGCAGCTCACGGATGCAACAGACCTATGGCTACACCTTC. This chain joins TRBV7-2 and TRBJ1-2; D not resolved. Trimming cost V 4 bases and J 4 bases, with 16 bases left between them. The CDR3 extends over 15 amino acids. The germline gives CDR1 SGHTA, CDR2 FQGNSA.

The chain is built from TRBV2 and TRBJ2-5; 11 bases map to TRBD2. Per the germline V gene, CDR1 is SNHLY and CDR2 is FYNNEI. This CDR3 is built from 13 residues. V gave up 7 bases and J gave up 5 bases; unmatched junction bases: 3. This chain's CDR3 is CASKLAGVETQYF. CDR3 DNA sequence: TGTGCCAGCAAACTAGCGGGGGTCGAGACCCAGTACTTC.

The table lists this clonotype with a few counts. The gene calls are TRBV12-3 or TRBV12-4 and TRBJ2-1, with TRBD2 identical over 7 bases. This CDR3 is 13 amino acids long. V lost 4 bases to trimming and J lost 15 bases; unmatched junction nucleotides: 12. DNA for the CDR3: TGTGCCAGCAGTTCTGGGAGGGAGGGAGGCTTGTTCTTC. This encodes CASSSGREGGLFF.

The chain couples TRBV25-1 to TRBJ2-1; 7 bases are a match to TRBD1. Trimming removed 2 bases from V and 4 bases from J; junction bases left unmatched: 17. This CDR3 comprises 19 residues. The germline V gene encodes CDR1 MGHDK and CDR2 SYGVNS. The CDR3 nucleotides are TGTGCCAGCAGTGAAGGGGGCCTGACAGGGAAGGGGGAGTACAATGAGCAGTTCTTC. Its translation: CASSEGGLTGKGEYNEQFF.

This clonotype was counted between two and nine times. V usage is TRBV25-1 and J usage is TRBJ2-2; D uncertain. The CDR3 spans 14 residues. Deletions cut 5 bases from V and 7 bases from J, with 14 bases between. Germline V CDR1 and CDR2: MGHDK, SYGVNS. The CDR3 spells CASSKWTSIGELFF. The CDR3 DNA follows: TGTGCCAGCAGTAAGTGGACCTCTATCGGGGAGCTGTTTTTT.

The rearrangement links TRBV5-5 to TRBJ1-5; no clear D gene. The germline gives CDR1 SGHKS, CDR2 YYEKEE (reference sequence). The CDR3 runs 13 residues. Trimming took off 0 bases at V and 6 bases at J, with 7 bases between the two ends. CDR3 in DNA: TGTGCCAGCAGCTTGGGGGTCTTTCAGCCCCAGCATTTT. It codes for CASSLGVFQPQHF.

This rearrangement joins TRBV5-1 to TRBJ2-7; TRBD2 is a possible D gene (5 bases). This CDR3 is 14 amino acids long. Germline V gene data show CDR1 as SGHRS and CDR2 as YFSETQ. Trimming removed 1 base at V and 1 base at J, with 9 bases between. The CDR3 bases are TGCGCCAGCAGCTTGAATGGGGAGTCCTACGAGCAGTACTTC. Residues: CASSLNGESYEQYF.